These 24 T cell receptor beta chains were all obtained from the same sample, sequenced in a study of T cell responses to AZD1222 COVID-19 vaccine. Only in-frame clones appear in the TCRdb table, and some are missing; sequencing was by immunoSEQ multiplex PCR. The table has some 150,000 clones, approximately 92% seen once. The specimen was peripheral blood, collected 28 days after the second AZD1222 dose. The receptors shown here come from an adult who received the AZD1222 COVID-19 vaccine.

The gene calls are TRBV19 and TRBJ2-1; D uncertain. This CDR3 region has 12 residues. With 5 bases removed from V and 4 bases from J, the gap between germline ends came to 6 bases. From germline, CDR1 is LNHDA and CDR2 SQIVND (reference sequence). CDR3 DNA: TGTGCCAGTAGTCATCAGTACAATGAGCAGTTCTTC. It encodes CASSHQYNEQFF.

The chain couples TRBV6-1 to TRBJ1-1; D call uncertain. Trimming took off 2 bases at V and 10 bases at J, with 17 bases between the two ends. CDR1 is MNHNS and CDR2 is SASEGT in the germline V gene. This CDR3 spans 14 amino acids. DNA for the CDR3: TGTGCCAGCAGTGAAACTGGAATGACGGGAGTAGCTTTCTTT. Translation gives CASSETGMTGVAFF.

Written as DNA, the CDR3 is TGTGCCAGCAGCTTAGAGAGGGGGCCGGACACTGAAGCTTTCTTT. It translates to CASSLERGPDTEAFF. The J gene is TRBJ1-1, the V gene TRBV11-1, with 7 bases that match TRBD1. CDR1 is SGHAT, CDR2 FQDESV, per germline (reference sequence). The CDR3 contains 15 residues. The V gene end was trimmed by 1 base and the J gene end by 3 bases; junction bases not matched to a gene: 5.

The rearrangement links TRBV9 to TRBJ2-7; 9 bases agree with TRBD2. Unmatched junction bases numbered 7, after V lost 4 bases and J lost 5 bases. The germline V gene encodes CDR1 SGDLS and CDR2 YYNGEE. The CDR3 loop spans 14 amino acids. The CDR3 DNA follows: TGTGCCAGCAGCCCTAGCGGGACCCCAAACGAGCAGTACTTC. This gives the protein CASSPSGTPNEQYF.

The table lists this clone with a count of one. The chain has TRBV6-2 or TRBV6-3 and TRBJ2-2, with TRBD2 matching 15 bases. The V segment lost 2 bases and the J segment 0 bases; nucleotides outside the gene matches: 4. The CDR3 contains 19 residues. The germline gives CDR1 MNHEY, CDR2 SVGEGT. CDR3 amino acids: CASSYPGLAGGPNTGELFF. As DNA, the CDR3 is TGTGCCAGCAGTTACCCGGGACTAGCGGGAGGCCCGAACACCGGGGAGCTGTTTTTT.

This chain connects TRBV5-6 to TRBJ2-7; unclear D gene. Trimming cost V 1 base and J 5 bases, with 16 bases left between them. Germline V gives CDR1 SGHDT, CDR2 YYEEEE. The CDR3 contains 15 residues. CDR3 sequence (DNA): TGTGCCAGCAGCTTGTTGTCTGCTGACCTGGACGAGCAGTACTTC. As protein: CASSLLSADLDEQYF.

V and J are TRBV19 and TRBJ2-6, with 7 bases fitting TRBD1. This CDR3 has 14 amino acids. V was pared by 5 bases and J by 12 bases, with 10 bases of the junction left unmatched. The V gene's germline CDR1 is LNHDA and CDR2 SQIVND (reference sequence). The CDR3 loop reads CASSPRDSLTVLTF. In nucleotides, the CDR3 is TGTGCCAGTAGTCCTAGGGACAGCCTAACCGTCCTGACTTTC.

The chain joins TRBV7-2 to TRBJ2-1, with TRBD2 identical over 11 bases. Germline V gives CDR1 SGHTA, CDR2 FQGNSA. This CDR3 comprises 15 residues. The J segment lost 7 bases and the V segment lost 5 bases, leaving 7 bases of the junction unmatched. CDR3 sequence (DNA): TGTGCCAGCAGCCCTCGACTAGCGGGGCAGAATGAGCAGTTCTTC. Translated, it gives CASSPRLAGQNEQFF.

The chain recombines TRBV7-2 with TRBJ2-2; the match to TRBD2 covers 7 bases. V gave up 5 bases and J gave up 1 base; unmatched junction bases: 4. The CDR3 is 15 residues long. In germline, CDR1 is SGHTA, CDR2 FQGNSA. The CDR3 protein is CASSLQRENTGELFF. DNA for the CDR3: TGTGCCAGCAGCCTCCAGCGGGAGAACACCGGGGAGCTGTTTTTT.

The chain combines TRBV5-4 with TRBJ2-2; D might be TRBD1 (5 bases). V was clipped by 4 bases and J by 4 bases, with 14 bases between them. Germline lookup yields CDR1 SGHNT and CDR2 YYREEE (reference sequence). The CDR3 has 15 residues. CDR3: CASSDAGNRTGELFF. Here the CDR3 DNA reads TGTGCCAGCAGCGATGCAGGGAATCGCACCGGGGAGCTGTTTTTT.

This chain connects TRBV28 to TRBJ1-2; D is uncertain. The germline gives CDR1 MDHEN, CDR2 SYDVKM. Deletions cut 2 bases from V and 3 bases from J, with 13 bases between. This CDR3 is 15 amino acids long. The CDR3 sequence is CASSLLRTAHYGYTF. The DNA for the CDR3 is TGTGCCAGCAGTTTACTTCGGACGGCTCACTATGGCTACACCTTC.

The chain couples TRBV28 to TRBJ2-3; D may be TRBD2 (5 bases). The CDR3 runs 15 residues. Trimming stripped 2 bases from V and 6 bases from J, with 15 bases between. CDR1 and CDR2 from the germline V gene are MDHEN and SYDVKM. CDR3 in amino acids: CASSLLAYSADTQYF. DNA of the CDR3: TGTGCCAGCAGTTTACTAGCCTACAGTGCCGATACGCAGTATTTT. Drawing the rest from reference TRBV28 and TRBJ2-3, the complete variable domain is DVKVTQSSRYLVKRTGEKVFLECVQDMDHENMFWYRQDPGLGLRLIYFSYDVKMKEKGDIPEGYSVSREKKERFSLILESASTNQTSMYLCASSLLAYSADTQYFGPGTRLTVL.

This chain connects TRBV2 to TRBJ2-2; no reliable D call. This CDR3 has 11 residues. Germline values: CDR1 SNHLY, CDR2 FYNNEI. Trimming stripped 2 bases from V and 6 bases from J, with 1 base between. CDR3: CASSESGELFF. The CDR3 nucleotides are TGTGCCAGCAGTGAATCCGGGGAGCTGTTTTTT.

The V and J genes are TRBV4-3 and TRBJ1-2, with TRBD1 matching 7 bases. The CDR3 is made up of 15 amino acids. CDR1 LGHNA and CDR2 YSLEER come from the germline V gene. V gave up 0 bases and J gave up 5 bases; unmatched junction bases: 6. CDR3 nucleotides: TGCGCCAGCAGCCAAGATGCCCGGGGACAGTATGGCTACACCTTC. Translation gives CASSQDARGQYGYTF.

V usage is TRBV6-5 and J usage is TRBJ1-2, with no clear D. CDR1 is MNHEY, CDR2 SVGAGI, per germline. V was cut by 0 bases and J by 7 bases, with 12 bases left in between. This CDR3 is built from 14 residues. CDR3 nucleotide sequence: TGTGCCAGCAGTTACTCGAGACAAGCGGGTGGCTACACCTTC. This codes for CASSYSRQAGGYTF.

V and J are TRBV9 and TRBJ2-7; unclear D gene. The V end was cut by 0 bases, the J end by 3 bases, with 13 bases between. The CDR3 is 15 amino acids. The germline gives CDR1 SGDLS, CDR2 YYNGEE. The CDR3 region is CASSVGWASSYEQYF. Here the CDR3 DNA reads TGTGCCAGCAGCGTAGGGTGGGCGAGTAGCTACGAGCAGTACTTC.

The V gene is TRBV19, the J gene TRBJ2-1, with unresolved D. This CDR3 is built from 15 residues. Trimming cost V 3 bases and J 2 bases, with 11 bases left between them. Germline assignment: CDR1 LNHDA and CDR2 SQIVND (reference sequence). CDR3 sequence reads: CASSIRAEPYNEQFF. CDR3 in DNA: TGTGCCAGTAGTATCCGGGCGGAGCCCTACAATGAGCAGTTCTTC.

The sample holds one count of this clone. The chain is built from TRBV18 and TRBJ1-1, with D unclear. Germline V lookup: CDR1 KGHSH, CDR2 LQKENI. Between the trimmed V and J ends, which lost 4 bases and 1 base, there was a span of 7 bases. The CDR3 is 13 amino acids. CDR3 amino acids: CASSQGQNTEAFF. The CDR3 nucleotides are TGTGCCAGCTCACAGGGTCAGAACACTGAAGCTTTCTTT.

CDR3 in amino acids: CASSQVPGLAGVDSTDTQYF. The CDR3 nucleotides read TGTGCCAGCAGCCAAGTTCCGGGACTAGCGGGAGTGGATAGCACAGATACGCAGTATTTT. The gene calls are TRBV3-1 (or the pseudogene TRBV3-2) and TRBJ2-3; TRBD2 aligns across 14 bases. The CDR3 spans 20 residues. Looked up from germline, CDR1 is LGHDT and CDR2 is YNNKEL (reference sequence). V shed 1 base and J 0 bases; nucleotides not matched to a gene: 9.

The rearrangement joins TRBV3-1 (or the pseudogene TRBV3-2) to TRBJ1-1; 7 nucleotides match TRBD1. The CDR3 covers 16 residues. J lost 0 bases, V lost 4 bases, and 8 bases had no gene match. CDR1 and CDR2 (germline): LGHDT, YNNKEL (reference sequence). CDR3: CASSPSGQFMNTEAFF. CDR3 in DNA: TGTGCCAGCAGCCCTTCGGGACAGTTCATGAACACTGAAGCTTTCTTT.

This rearrangement joins TRBV28 to TRBJ2-5; tentatively, D is TRBD1 (6 bases). Germline-derived CDR1 and CDR2 are MDHEN and SYDVKM. V dropped 4 bases and J dropped 2 bases, with 14 bases sitting between them. This CDR3 spans 15 amino acids. This chain's CDR3 is CASSSGSGAQETQYF. CDR3 in DNA: TGTGCCAGCAGTTCTGGTTCAGGGGCGCAAGAGACCCAGTACTTC.

The chain uses TRBV18 and TRBJ2-1; D is possibly TRBD2 (5 bases). In germline, CDR1 is KGHSH, CDR2 LQKENI. Trimming left V 8 bases short and J 2 bases short, with 16 bases between. This CDR3 has 15 residues. DNA for the CDR3: TGTGCCAGCCCCCGGGGTAGCGCGACCTACAATGAGCAGTTCTTC. Its protein is CASPRGSATYNEQFF.

This chain links TRBV28 with TRBJ1-2; TRBD1 agrees at 9 bases. Germline V gene sequence: CDR1 MDHEN, CDR2 SYDVKM. V trimming: 10 bases; J trimming: 5 bases; junction bases outside the gene matches: 11. The CDR3 loop spans 14 amino acids. CDR3 nucleotides: TGTGCCACCCCTGGAGGACAGGGGAATTATGGCTACACCTTC. It encodes CATPGGQGNYGYTF.

A few counts support this clone. The V call is TRBV9, the J call TRBJ2-4; D possibly corresponds to TRBD2 (6 bases). V was shortened by 3 bases and J by 6 bases, with 10 bases between the two germline ends. The CDR3 totals 13 residues. Germline V gives CDR1 SGDLS, CDR2 YYNGEE. This chain's CDR3 is CASSETAGNIQYF. Written as DNA, the CDR3 is TGTGCCAGCAGCGAGACAGCGGGAAACATTCAGTACTTC. The variable domain in full, completed from reference TRBV9 and TRBJ2-4, reads DSGVTQTPKHLITATGQRVTLRCSPRSGDLSVYWYQQSLDQGLQFLIQYYNGEERAKGNILERFSAQQFPDLHSELNLSSLELGDSALYFCASSETAGNIQYFGAGTRLSVL.